The clone carrying this T cell receptor (beta chain) was recorded a few times. At one end the junction does not follow the germline gene, possibly because of a read error. This specimen belongs to a study of blood T cells in healthy people across ages. On the study more broadly: When template switching was applied, about one barcoded beta molecule was captured per two T cells.

Together with a sample-barcoded 5' primer, a J-beta primer mix was included in a second PCR lasting about 7 to 11 cycles. Each CDR3 protein is one row after TCRdb ran MiXCR on the 5' RACE reads. The sample consists of about 1.7 million distinct CDR3 sequences, 28% of them appearing once. The length of the CDR3 is 17 residues. Germline CDR1 reads LNHNV; CDR2 reads YYDKDF (reference sequence). This clonotype originated in a woman in her 30s in good health. The sample consisted of blood. V is TRBV15 and J is TRBJ2-5; tentatively, D is TRBD2 (5 bases). Here the CDR3 DNA reads TGTGCCACCAGCAGAGATCCCCCGAGCCCAGGAGGAGAGACCCGGTACTTC. Translated: CATSRDPPSPGGETRYF.